Described below is a single T cell receptor (beta chain) sequence and its context. This specimen comes from a study of blood T cell repertoires in COVID-19. Study background: The study drew acute and convalescent COVID-19 samples from the United States, Italy and Spain.

Germline-derived CDR1 and CDR2 are SNHLY and FYNNEI. Trimming stripped 10 bases from V and 7 bases from J, with 19 bases between. This CDR3 contains 14 residues. TCRdb's table, derived via immunoSEQ multiplex PCR, lists solely in-frame clones and lacks some. The data hold around 26,000 clones, with approximately 88% observed a single time. This TCR derives from a human donor in a cohort sampled during active COVID-19. The chain couples TRBV2 to TRBJ1-4, with D possibly matching TRBD1 (5 bases). Input material: peripheral blood. The CDR3 sequence is CATQMGEAFEKLFF. CDR3 coding DNA: TGTGCCACCCAGATGGGGGAGGCGTTTGAAAAACTGTTTTTT.